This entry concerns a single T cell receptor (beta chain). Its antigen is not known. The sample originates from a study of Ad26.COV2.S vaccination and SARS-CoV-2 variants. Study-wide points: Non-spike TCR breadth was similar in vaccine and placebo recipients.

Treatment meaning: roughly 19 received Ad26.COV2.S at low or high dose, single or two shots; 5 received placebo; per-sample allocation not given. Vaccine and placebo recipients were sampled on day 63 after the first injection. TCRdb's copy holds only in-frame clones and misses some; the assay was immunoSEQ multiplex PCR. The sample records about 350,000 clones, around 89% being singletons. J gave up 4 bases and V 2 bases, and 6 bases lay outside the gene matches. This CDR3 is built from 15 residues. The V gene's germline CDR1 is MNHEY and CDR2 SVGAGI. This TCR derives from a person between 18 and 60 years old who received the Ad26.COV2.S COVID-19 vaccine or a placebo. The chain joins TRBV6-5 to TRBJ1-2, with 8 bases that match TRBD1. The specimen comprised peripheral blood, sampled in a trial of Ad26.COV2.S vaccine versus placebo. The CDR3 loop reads CASSYTGQGGYGYTF. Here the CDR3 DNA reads TGTGCCAGCAGTTACACAGGACAGGGTGGCTATGGCTACACCTTC.